Shown below are 29 T cell receptor beta chains from a single sample sequenced in a study of shared clonotypes between healthy human individuals. Only in-frame clones appear in the TCRdb table, and some are missing; sequencing was by immunoSEQ multiplex PCR. The repertoire has about 2.3 million clones, over 90% of them found once; the top ten carry about 0.39%. Sequenced: naive CD4+ T cells from PBMCs. Subset given: CD45RA+ positively selected. Receptors originate from a man between 18 and 29 years old in good health. Some clones in this sample may be carry-over from other donors' samples.

The chain joins TRBV7-3 to TRBJ2-1, with TRBD2 matching over 9 bases. The CDR3 has 16 residues. The V segment lost 2 bases and the J segment 0 bases; nucleotides outside the gene matches: 2. Germline CDR1 reads SGHTA; CDR2 reads FQGTGA. The DNA of the CDR3 is TGTGCCAGCAGCTTAGGTAGCGGGAGCTCCTACAATGAGCAGTTCTTC. This codes for CASSLGSGSSYNEQFF.

The rearrangement joins TRBV11-1 to TRBJ2-1; the match to TRBD2 covers 14 bases. Germline CDR1 reads SGHAT; CDR2 reads FQDESV (reference sequence). Trimming took 2 bases from V and 6 from J; bases not matched to a gene: 9. The CDR3 covers 18 residues. CDR3 region: CASSLQGGLAGEGNEQFF. As DNA, the CDR3 is TGTGCCAGCAGCTTACAGGGGGGACTAGCGGGAGAGGGCAATGAGCAGTTCTTC.

This clone occurred a few times. The V call is TRBV10-3, the J call TRBJ2-3; 8 bases align to TRBD1. Trimming cost V 6 bases and J 4 bases; bases outside gene matches: 6. This CDR3 spans 14 amino acids. Germline lookup yields CDR1 ENHRY and CDR2 SYGVKD. The chain's CDR3 is CAISGQGGADTQYF. CDR3 DNA: TGTGCCATCAGCGGACAGGGCGGGGCAGATACGCAGTATTTT.

This rearrangement joins TRBV11-3 to TRBJ2-3; D unresolved. The CDR3 extends over 11 amino acids. The V end was cut by 2 bases, the J end by 6 bases, with 3 bases between. The germline V gene has CDR1 SGHNT and CDR2 YENEEA. CDR3 loop: CASSLRDTQYF. The CDR3 region has the DNA TGTGCCAGCAGCTTACGGGATACGCAGTATTTT.

Only one count was recorded for this clone. This chain links TRBV7-9 with TRBJ2-1, with D tentatively TRBD2 (6 bases). From germline, CDR1 is SEHNR and CDR2 FQNEAQ (reference sequence). This CDR3 comprises 16 residues. The V gene lost 5 bases and the J gene lost 5 bases, with 19 bases spanning the gap. CDR3 nucleotide sequence: TGTGCCAGCAGCGGCCGACAGCGGGCCCGCGACAATGAGCAGTTCTTC. Its protein product is CASSGRQRARDNEQFF.

This clone is a singleton in its sample. The V and J genes are TRBV5-6 and TRBJ1-2; the match to TRBD1 covers 7 bases. The germline gives CDR1 SGHDT, CDR2 YYEEEE. This CDR3 is 14 amino acids long. V gave up 4 bases and J gave up 1 base; unmatched junction bases: 4. The CDR3 loop reads CASSRGTDNYGYTF. CDR3 bases: TGTGCCAGCAGCAGGGGGACAGATAACTATGGCTACACCTTC. The variable domain in full, with the rest retrieved from reference TRBV5-6 and TRBJ1-2, is DAGVTQSPTHLIKTRGQQVTLRCSPKSGHDTVSWYQQALGQGPQFIFQYYEEEERQRGNFPDRFSGHQFPNYSSELNVNALLLGDSALYLCASSRGTDNYGYTFGSGTRLTVV.

As for this clone: Other DNA sequences in this specimen translate into the identical CDR3. The CDR3 DNA follows: TGTGCCAGCAGACGACTAGCGGGGGCCTACGAGCAGTACTTC. Protein sequence: CASRRLAGAYEQYF. The chain couples TRBV6-5 to TRBJ2-7; 12 bases match TRBD2. The CDR3 extends over 14 amino acids. Per germline, CDR1 MNHEY and CDR2 SVGAGI. J gave up 2 bases and V 6 bases, and 2 bases lay outside the gene matches.

The chain links TRBV1 to TRBJ1-1; TRBD1 is the table's D call, not checked against the DNA. TRBV1 is labeled a pseudogene. The CDR3 has 14 amino acids. The CDR3 nucleotides read TGCACCAGCCGGGACACCAGGTGGACCACTGAAGCTTTCTTT. Amino acid sequence: CTSRDTRWTTEAFF.

The chain carries TRBV7-2 and TRBJ1-2, with TRBD1 identical over 8 bases. The CDR3 runs to 18 residues. The V gene end was trimmed by 0 bases and the J gene end by 2 bases; junction bases not matched to a gene: 11. Germline CDR1 and CDR2: SGHTA and FQGNSA. Here the CDR3 reads CASSLAIRGRERNYGYTF. The CDR3 DNA is TGTGCCAGCAGCTTAGCCATCAGGGGGCGTGAAAGGAACTATGGCTACACCTTC.

CDR3 nucleotides: TGTGCCAGCAGCCTAGGAAGGGGCGGGGAGCTGTTTTTT. Residues: CASSLGRGGELFF. The V call is TRBV5-4, the J call TRBJ2-2, with a possible D match to TRBD1 (5 bases). The germline V gene encodes CDR1 SGHNT and CDR2 YYREEE (reference sequence). Deletions cut 4 bases from V and 7 bases from J, with 11 bases between. The CDR3 covers 13 residues.

The chain combines TRBV7-8 with TRBJ2-3; 7 bases map to TRBD1. The trim removed 5 bases at V and 0 bases at J, leaving 5 bases unmatched. This CDR3 spans 15 amino acids. Looked up from germline, CDR1 is SGHVS and CDR2 is FQNEAQ. In DNA, the CDR3 is TGTGCCAGCAGCGAGGGGACAGCTAGCACAGATACGCAGTATTTT. Residues: CASSEGTASTDTQYF.

The CDR3 sequence is CASSRSYRDSMGLLYTQYF. DNA of the CDR3: TGTGCCAGCAGCCGAAGTTACCGGGACAGCATGGGATTGCTGTATACGCAGTATTTT. The rearrangement joins TRBV7-9 to TRBJ2-3, with 7 bases that match TRBD1. The CDR3 covers 19 residues. V was pared by 5 bases and J by 7 bases, with 24 bases of the junction left unmatched. The V gene's germline CDR1 is SEHNR and CDR2 FQNEAQ (reference sequence).

The chain carries TRBV6-1 and TRBJ2-3; D possibly corresponds to TRBD1 (6 bases). Germline lookup yields CDR1 MNHNS and CDR2 SASEGT. The CDR3 has 15 residues. V lost 3 bases and J 6 bases, leaving 16 bases between the germline ends. The CDR3 region has the DNA TGTGCCAGCAGTGATTTACAGGGTAGAGTGGATACGCAGTATTTT. Its translation is CASSDLQGRVDTQYF.

V and J are TRBV5-1 and TRBJ2-6; D gene unclear. The V and J ends lost 2 bases and 3 bases respectively, with 6 bases between them. From germline, CDR1 is SGHRS and CDR2 YFSETQ. CDR3 length: 14 residues. This chain's CDR3 is CASSLVIGANVLTF. CDR3 nucleotides: TGCGCCAGCAGCTTAGTCATTGGGGCCAACGTCCTGACTTTC.

This sequence joins TRBV6-5 and TRBJ2-1; perhaps TRBD2 as D (5 bases). This CDR3 is 16 amino acids long. V was trimmed by 2 bases and J by 4 bases, leaving 15 bases between them. The V gene's germline CDR1 is MNHEY and CDR2 SVGAGI. Written as DNA, the CDR3 is TGTGCCAGCAGTTACGCACTAGTTTCAACGTACAATGAGCAGTTCTTC. Its protein product is CASSYALVSTYNEQFF.

V gene TRBV7-2 combines with J gene TRBJ2-3, with D hard to call. The CDR3 is made up of 13 amino acids. Per germline, CDR1 SGHTA and CDR2 FQGNSA. The germline V and J ends were trimmed by 1 base and 2 bases, with 4 bases remaining between them. CDR3 in amino acids: CASSLVNTDTQYF. CDR3 sequence (DNA): TGTGCCAGCAGCTTAGTGAACACAGATACGCAGTATTTT.

This clone was observed a handful of times. The chain employs TRBV30 and TRBJ1-5; D may be TRBD1 (5 bases). The CDR3 spans 13 residues. V lost 3 bases to trimming and J lost 4 bases, with 10 bases between them. Germline V CDR1 and CDR2: GTSNPN, SVGIG (reference sequence). DNA for the CDR3: TGTGCCTGGAGCCGGCGGGGGAATCAGCCCCAGCATTTT. This translates into CAWSRRGNQPQHF.

The V and J genes are TRBV5-6 and TRBJ2-5, with D maybe TRBD2 (6 bases). The CDR3 covers 15 residues. Germline values: CDR1 SGHDT, CDR2 YYEEEE. Trimming pared 1 base from V and 5 bases from J, leaving 15 bases between. The chain's CDR3 is CASSLFPGREETQYF. CDR3 coding DNA: TGTGCCAGCAGCTTGTTTCCCGGGAGAGAGGAGACCCAGTACTTC.

The genes are TRBV27 and TRBJ1-1, with D maybe TRBD1 (6 bases). Deletions cut 3 bases from V and 0 bases from J, with 14 bases between. CDR1 and CDR2 (germline): MNHEY, SMNVEV (reference sequence). The CDR3 consists of 16 residues. The CDR3 region is CASSLTASGVNTEAFF. CDR3 coding DNA: TGTGCCAGCAGTTTGACTGCGTCAGGGGTGAACACTGAAGCTTTCTTT.

This clone has a single count. The CDR3, as DNA: TGCGCCAGCAGCTTGGCCCGGGGTGGAGGAAACACCATATATTTT. It specifies CASSLARGGGNTIYF. This chain joins TRBV5-1 and TRBJ1-3; no clear D. With 0 bases removed from V and 4 bases from J, the gap between germline ends came to 11 bases. This CDR3 region has 15 residues. Germline V gene lookup returns CDR1 SGHRS and CDR2 YFSETQ.

On this clone: Other nucleotide sequences in the sample specify the same CDR3. The CDR3 here is CASSLVGETQYF. The CDR3 DNA follows: TGTGCCAGCAGCTTAGTGGGAGAGACCCAGTACTTC. V is TRBV7-9 and J is TRBJ2-5; D not certain. Trimming took 1 base from V and 4 from J, leaving 4 bases between them. The CDR3 is made up of 12 amino acids. Germline CDR1 SEHNR, CDR2 FQNEAQ (reference sequence).

The chain recombines TRBV28 with TRBJ1-1, with D possibly being TRBD1 (6 bases). Germline lookup yields CDR1 MDHEN and CDR2 SYDVKM. The CDR3 is made up of 16 amino acids. V lost 3 bases and J lost 7, with 21 bases in between. CDR3 protein: CASSFSKGGGFDEAFF. As DNA, the CDR3 is TGTGCCAGCAGTTTTAGTAAGGGGGGCGGATTCGATGAAGCTTTCTTT.

In this sample, this clone turned up once. The CDR3 bases are TGTGCCAGTAGAAGGACAGGGGCAGATACGCAGTATTTT. Encoded protein: CASRRTGADTQYF. This rearrangement joins TRBV19 to TRBJ2-3; 9 nucleotides match TRBD1. The CDR3 length is 13 residues. The germline V gene encodes CDR1 LNHDA and CDR2 SQIVND (reference sequence). Unmatched junction bases numbered 2, after V lost 6 bases and J lost 4 bases.

The rearrangement joins TRBV28 to TRBJ1-2; a weak D match, TRBD1 (5 bases). Trimming removed 10 bases from V and 4 bases from J, with 16 bases in between. From germline, CDR1 is MDHEN and CDR2 SYDVKM. The CDR3 loop spans 13 amino acids. In nucleotides, the CDR3 is TGTGCCATCCCGGGACCCAACCTCTATGGCTACACCTTC. Its translation: CAIPGPNLYGYTF.

The rearrangement uses TRBV19 and TRBJ1-5; D may be TRBD1 (6 bases). V lost 3 bases, J lost 4 bases, and 22 bases lay in between. CDR3 size: 18 residues. Germline V gene lookup returns CDR1 LNHDA and CDR2 SQIVND (reference sequence). The DNA of the CDR3 is TGTGCCAGTAGTATCGTCTTTTTGGGGGGGACACCAAATCAGCCCCAGCATTTT. Its protein is CASSIVFLGGTPNQPQHF.

The chain recombines TRBV28 with TRBJ2-1, with 14 bases lining up with TRBD2. V was pared by 2 bases and J by 9 bases, with 12 bases of the junction left unmatched. This CDR3 spans 18 amino acids. Germline-derived CDR1 and CDR2 are MDHEN and SYDVKM. CDR3 residues: CASSLEVGTSGRGGEQFF. The CDR3 region has the DNA TGTGCCAGCAGTTTAGAGGTGGGGACTAGCGGGAGAGGGGGTGAGCAGTTCTTC.

The rearrangement links TRBV5-4 to TRBJ2-1; 7 bases are shared with TRBD2. J gave up 1 base and V 2 bases, and 3 bases lay outside the gene matches. This CDR3 comprises 15 residues. Germline values: CDR1 SGHNT, CDR2 YYREEE (reference sequence). This chain's CDR3 is CASSFHGRSYNEQFF. CDR3 DNA: TGTGCCAGCAGCTTCCACGGGAGGTCCTACAATGAGCAGTTCTTC.

This CDR3 is CASSLDRSVETQYF. CDR3 nucleotide sequence: TGTGCCAGCAGCTTAGACCGTTCGGTCGAGACCCAGTACTTC. The genes are TRBV11-3 and TRBJ2-5, with D uncertain. The CDR3 runs 14 residues. Trimming cost V 0 bases and J 5 bases, with 10 bases left between them. Germline values: CDR1 SGHNT, CDR2 YENEEA.

This chain connects TRBV18 to TRBJ2-1, with 10 bases aligning to TRBD1. V lost 3 bases to trimming and J lost 9 bases; unmatched junction nucleotides: 14. Germline V gene sequence: CDR1 KGHSH, CDR2 LQKENI. The length of the CDR3 is 17 residues. The CDR3 reads CASSPRTGTGVLGEQFF. The CDR3, as DNA: TGTGCCAGCTCACCGAGAACCGGGACAGGGGTCTTGGGTGAGCAGTTCTTC.